One and the same sample provided the 15 T cell receptor beta chains below, sequenced in a study of Ad26.COV2.S vaccination and SARS-CoV-2 variants. The treatment was: approximately 18 received Ad26.COV2.S at low or high dose, single or two shots; about 5 received placebo; per-sample allocation not given. At day 63 after the first vaccine or placebo injection, samples were drawn. Sequencing used immunoSEQ multiplex PCR; TCRdb keeps in-frame clones, though not all of them. The sample records under 400,000 clones, 80% to 90% being singletons. Sequenced here: peripheral blood, sampled in a trial of Ad26.COV2.S vaccine versus placebo. Receptors were obtained from a person between 18 and 65 years old who received the Ad26.COV2.S COVID-19 vaccine or a placebo.

The rearrangement joins TRBV5-5 to TRBJ1-2, with D unresolved. CDR1 and CDR2 (germline): SGHKS, YYEKEE (reference sequence). With 0 bases removed from V and 2 bases from J, the gap between germline ends came to 5 bases. This CDR3 region has 13 residues. The CDR3 coding sequence is TGTGCCAGCAGCTTGGTAGACAACTATGGCTACACCTTC. This sequence encodes CASSLVDNYGYTF.

This sequence joins TRBV19 and TRBJ1-5; 8 bases are shared with TRBD1. The CDR3 sequence is 18 residues long. Germline CDR1 is LNHDA and CDR2 is SQIVND (reference sequence). Germline trimming cut 2 bases from V and 2 bases from J; bases unmatched to any gene: 11. CDR3 bases: TGTGCCAGTAGTATAAGAGACAGGGGCGTCTTAGGCAATCAGCCCCAGCATTTT. Its translation is CASSIRDRGVLGNQPQHF.

This chain links TRBV10-2 with TRBJ1-6, with D maybe TRBD1 (5 bases). Deletions cut 0 bases from V and 8 bases from J, with 8 bases between. Germline V gene sequence: CDR1 WSHSY, CDR2 SAAADI. CDR3 length equals 14 residues. As DNA, the CDR3 is TGCGCCAGCAGTGAGTCAACAGGCTATTCACCCCTCCACTTT. Amino acids: CASSESTGYSPLHF.

This rearrangement joins TRBV19 to TRBJ2-2; D ambiguous. Germline-derived CDR1 and CDR2 are LNHDA and SQIVND (reference sequence). The CDR3 runs to 14 residues. Deletions cut 1 base from V and 5 bases from J, with 8 bases between. CDR3 bases: TGTGCCAGTAGTATAGTAGGGCGGACCGGGGAGCTGTTTTTT. Translated, it gives CASSIVGRTGELFF. Looking up the rest from reference TRBV19 and TRBJ2-2 gives the full variable domain: DGGITQSPKYLFRKEGQNVTLSCEQNLNHDAMYWYRQDPGQGLRLIYYSQIVNDFQKGDIAEGYSVSREKKESFPLTVTSAQKNPTAFYLCASSIVGRTGELFFGEGSRLTVL.

The chain uses TRBV18 and TRBJ1-1; D gene uncertain. This CDR3 has 14 amino acids. Trimming pared 1 base from V and 1 base from J, leaving 7 bases between. Germline loops: CDR1 KGHSH, CDR2 LQKENI. CDR3 residues: CASSPRQKNTEAFF. The CDR3 DNA reads TGTGCCAGCTCACCACGCCAGAAGAACACTGAAGCTTTCTTT.

The J gene is TRBJ2-3, the V gene TRBV21-1; the table assigns TRBD2, which was not confirmed against the DNA. TRBV21-1 is shown as a pseudogene. This CDR3 has 16 amino acids. The DNA of the CDR3 is TGTGCCAGCAGCGAACTAGCGGGGGTGGGGGCAGATACGCAGTATTTT. Protein: CASSELAGVGADTQYF.

V gene TRBV6-6 combines with J gene TRBJ1-2; D not certain. CDR1 MNHNY and CDR2 SVGAGI come from the germline V gene (reference sequence). The CDR3 totals 15 residues. Trimming took off 0 bases at V and 4 bases at J, with 12 bases between the two ends. The CDR3 reads CASSYSQQRSYGYTF. CDR3 sequence (DNA): TGTGCCAGCAGTTACTCGCAGCAAAGGAGCTATGGCTACACCTTC.

In nucleotides, the CDR3 is TGTGCCAGCAGCCACCCGAACCTGGGGTACACTGAAGCTTTCTTT. Encoded protein: CASSHPNLGYTEAFF. The gene calls are TRBV4-2 and TRBJ1-1; D uncertain. The germline V and J ends were trimmed by 3 bases and 3 bases, with 14 bases remaining between them. Germline CDR1 is LGHNA and CDR2 is YNFKEQ. This CDR3 has 15 amino acids.

This clone was found once. The chain recombines TRBV19 with TRBJ1-1; D unclear. CDR3 size: 13 residues. Germline CDR1 LNHDA, CDR2 SQIVND (reference sequence). With 6 bases removed from V and 5 bases from J, the gap between germline ends came to 13 bases. Here the CDR3 reads CASSPGEWTEAFF. The CDR3 DNA is TGTGCCAGTAGCCCAGGCGAGTGGACTGAAGCTTTCTTT.

V and J are TRBV3-1 (or the pseudogene TRBV3-2) and TRBJ1-2; D ambiguous. Germline V lookup: CDR1 LGHDT, CDR2 YNNKEL (reference sequence). V was cut by 0 bases and J by 6 bases, with 11 bases left in between. The CDR3 consists of 14 residues. The CDR3 protein is CASSQDPNKDGYTF. In DNA form, the CDR3 reads TGTGCCAGCAGCCAAGACCCGAATAAGGATGGCTACACCTTC.

This clone has a single count. The chain carries TRBV7-9 and TRBJ1-5; D possibly corresponds to TRBD1 (5 bases). This CDR3 is 13 amino acids long. Germline loops: CDR1 SEHNR, CDR2 FQNEAQ (reference sequence). The V end was cut by 3 bases, the J end by 5 bases, with 8 bases between. This CDR3 reads CASSLKGYQPQHF. The CDR3 coding sequence is TGTGCCAGCAGCTTGAAGGGGTATCAGCCCCAGCATTTT.

This clone was found a few times. This chain joins TRBV29-1 and TRBJ1-1, with D perhaps matching TRBD1 (6 bases). The CDR3 runs 11 residues. The germline V and J ends were trimmed by 7 bases and 3 bases, with 9 bases remaining between them. Germline V gene lookup returns CDR1 SQVTM and CDR2 ANQGSEA. CDR3 sequence reads: CSGQVDTEAFF. The CDR3 bases are TGCAGCGGACAGGTCGACACTGAAGCTTTCTTT.

The chain carries TRBV4-2 and TRBJ2-7, with D possibly TRBD1 on 7 matching bases. The CDR3 has 13 amino acids. Trimming took off 6 bases at V and 4 bases at J, with 13 bases between the two ends. CDR1 is LGHNA, CDR2 YNFKEQ, per germline. The DNA for the CDR3 is TGTGCCAGCAGACCGACAGGGAGGTACGAGCAGTACTTC. It yields the protein CASRPTGRYEQYF.

The rearrangement joins TRBV19 to TRBJ1-1; TRBD1 matches at 7 bases. This CDR3 has 14 residues. V trimming: 4 bases; J trimming: 1 base; junction bases outside the gene matches: 3. Germline V gene lookup returns CDR1 LNHDA and CDR2 SQIVND (reference sequence). CDR3 DNA: TGTGCCAGTAGTAGGGACAGTCAGAACACTGAAGCTTTCTTT. This codes for CASSRDSQNTEAFF.

The chain carries TRBV9 and TRBJ1-3, with 7 positions matching TRBD1. Germline CDR1 is SGDLS and CDR2 is YYNGEE. The CDR3 totals 14 residues. V lost 3 bases, J lost 1 base, and 1 base stayed unmatched. Here the CDR3 reads CASSGQGSGNTIYF. The CDR3 nucleotides are TGTGCCAGCAGCGGACAGGGTTCTGGAAACACCATATATTTT. The full variable domain, in which reference TRBV9 and TRBJ1-3 provide the parts outside the CDR3, is DSGVTQTPKHLITATGQRVTLRCSPRSGDLSVYWYQQSLDQGLQFLIQYYNGEERAKGNILERFSAQQFPDLHSELNLSSLELGDSALYFCASSGQGSGNTIYFGEGSWLTVV.